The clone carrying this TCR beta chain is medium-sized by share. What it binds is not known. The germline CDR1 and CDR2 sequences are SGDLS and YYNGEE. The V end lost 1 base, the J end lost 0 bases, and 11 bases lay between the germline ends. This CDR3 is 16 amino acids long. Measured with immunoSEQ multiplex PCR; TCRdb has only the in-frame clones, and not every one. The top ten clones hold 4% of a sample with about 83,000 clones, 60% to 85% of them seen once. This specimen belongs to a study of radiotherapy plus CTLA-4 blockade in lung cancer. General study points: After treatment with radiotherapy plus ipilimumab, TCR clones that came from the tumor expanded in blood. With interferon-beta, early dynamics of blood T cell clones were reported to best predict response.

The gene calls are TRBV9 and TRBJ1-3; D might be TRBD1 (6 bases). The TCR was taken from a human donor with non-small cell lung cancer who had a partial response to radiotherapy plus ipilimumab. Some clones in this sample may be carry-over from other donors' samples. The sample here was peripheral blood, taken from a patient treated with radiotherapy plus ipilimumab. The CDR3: CASSVLGQSSGNTIYF. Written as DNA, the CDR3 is TGTGCCAGCAGCGTACTCGGACAGAGCTCTGGAAACACCATATATTTT.